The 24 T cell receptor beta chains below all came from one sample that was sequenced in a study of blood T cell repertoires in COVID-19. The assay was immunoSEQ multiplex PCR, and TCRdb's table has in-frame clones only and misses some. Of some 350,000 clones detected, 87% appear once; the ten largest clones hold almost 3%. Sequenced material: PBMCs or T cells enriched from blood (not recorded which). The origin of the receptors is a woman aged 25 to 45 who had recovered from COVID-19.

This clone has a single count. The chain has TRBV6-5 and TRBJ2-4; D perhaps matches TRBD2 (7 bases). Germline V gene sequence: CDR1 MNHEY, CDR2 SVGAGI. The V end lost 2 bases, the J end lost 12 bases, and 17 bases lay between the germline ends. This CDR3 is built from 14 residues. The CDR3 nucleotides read TGTGCCAGCAGTTACGCTGCGGGGGCTAGTTCTCAGTACTTC. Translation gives CASSYAAGASSQYF.

The CDR3 spells CASSLPQGKSATNEKLFF. CDR3 bases: TGTGCCAGCAGCTTACCCCAGGGTAAAAGTGCAACTAATGAAAAACTGTTTTTT. This chain uses TRBV11-2 with TRBJ1-4; possible D gene TRBD1, 5 bases. The CDR3 loop spans 18 amino acids. Germline lookup yields CDR1 SGHAT and CDR2 FQNNGV. V was shortened by 2 bases and J by 0 bases, with 16 bases between the two germline ends.

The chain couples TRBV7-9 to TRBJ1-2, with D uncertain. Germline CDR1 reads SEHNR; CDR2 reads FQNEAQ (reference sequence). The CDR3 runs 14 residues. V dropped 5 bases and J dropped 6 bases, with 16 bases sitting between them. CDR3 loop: CASSPLPVTNGYTF. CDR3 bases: TGTGCCAGCAGCCCACTGCCGGTAACTAATGGCTACACCTTC.

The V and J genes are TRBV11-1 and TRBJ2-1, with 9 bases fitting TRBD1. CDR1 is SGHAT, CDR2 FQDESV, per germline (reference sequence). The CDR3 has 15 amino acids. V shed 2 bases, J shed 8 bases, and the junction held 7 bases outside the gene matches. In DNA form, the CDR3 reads TGTGCCAGCAGCTTATTCCGGGACAGGGTGGATGAGCAGTTCTTC. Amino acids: CASSLFRDRVDEQFF.

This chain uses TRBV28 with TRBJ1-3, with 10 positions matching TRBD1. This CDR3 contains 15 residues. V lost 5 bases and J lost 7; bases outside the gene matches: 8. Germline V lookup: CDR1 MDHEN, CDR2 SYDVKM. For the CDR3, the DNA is TGTGCCAGCAGTCTAGACAGGGGGCGAGGGAACACCATATATTTT. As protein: CASSLDRGRGNTIYF.

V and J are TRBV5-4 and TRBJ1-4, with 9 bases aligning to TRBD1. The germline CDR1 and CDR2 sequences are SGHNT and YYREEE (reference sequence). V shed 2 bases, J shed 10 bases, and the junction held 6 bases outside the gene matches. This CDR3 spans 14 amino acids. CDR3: CASSFTGGEGKLFF. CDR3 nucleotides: TGTGCCAGCAGCTTTACAGGGGGCGAAGGAAAACTGTTTTTT.

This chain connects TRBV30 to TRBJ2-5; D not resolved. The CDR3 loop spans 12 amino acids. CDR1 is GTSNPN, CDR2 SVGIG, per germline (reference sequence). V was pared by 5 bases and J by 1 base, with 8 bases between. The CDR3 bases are TGTGCCTGGGGGAAGAGCCAAGAGACCCAGTACTTC. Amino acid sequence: CAWGKSQETQYF.

As DNA, the CDR3 is TGTGCCACCAGCAACCCTGTCAGAAAACAAGATACGCAGTATTTT. As protein: CATSNPVRKQDTQYF. The chain employs TRBV15 and TRBJ2-3; the D is unclear. The CDR3 sequence is 15 residues long. Per germline, CDR1 LNHNV and CDR2 YYDKDF (reference sequence). The V gene lost 4 bases and the J gene lost 5 bases, with 16 bases spanning the gap.

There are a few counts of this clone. CDR3 residues: CASSLRGPTEAFF. The CDR3 DNA reads TGTGCCAGCAGCTTGAGGGGTCCCACTGAAGCTTTCTTT. This sequence joins TRBV5-6 and TRBJ1-1, with a possible D match to TRBD1 (5 bases). The V gene lost 1 base and the J gene lost 4 bases, with 8 bases spanning the gap. Germline CDR1 reads SGHDT; CDR2 reads YYEEEE. CDR3 size: 13 residues.

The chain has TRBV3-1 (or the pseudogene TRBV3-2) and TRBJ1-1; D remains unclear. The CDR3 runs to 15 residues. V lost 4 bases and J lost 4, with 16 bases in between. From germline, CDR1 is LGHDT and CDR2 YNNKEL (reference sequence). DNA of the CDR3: TGTGCCAGCAGCCCAGGTTGGGGAGAAGGCACTGAAGCTTTCTTT. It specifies CASSPGWGEGTEAFF.

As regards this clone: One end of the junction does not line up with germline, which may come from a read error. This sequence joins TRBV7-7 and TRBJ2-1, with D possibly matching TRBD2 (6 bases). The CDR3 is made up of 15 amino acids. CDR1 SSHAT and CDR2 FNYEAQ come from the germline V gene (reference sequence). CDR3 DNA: TGTGCTAGCAGCTTGGTTTCAGGGAGGTCCAATGAGCAGTTCTTC. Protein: CASSLVSGRSNEQFF.

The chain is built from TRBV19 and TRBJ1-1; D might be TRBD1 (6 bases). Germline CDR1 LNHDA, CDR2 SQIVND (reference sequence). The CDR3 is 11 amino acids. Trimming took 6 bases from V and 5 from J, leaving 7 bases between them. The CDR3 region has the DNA TGTGCCAGTAGCCAGGGGACTGAAGCTTTCTTT. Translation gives CASSQGTEAFF.

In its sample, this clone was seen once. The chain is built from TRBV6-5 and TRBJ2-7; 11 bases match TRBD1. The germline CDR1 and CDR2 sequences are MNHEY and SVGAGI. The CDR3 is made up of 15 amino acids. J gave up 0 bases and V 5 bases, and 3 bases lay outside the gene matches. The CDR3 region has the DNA TGTGCCAGCAGTCAGGACAGGGGGCGCTCCTACGAGCAGTACTTC. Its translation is CASSQDRGRSYEQYF.

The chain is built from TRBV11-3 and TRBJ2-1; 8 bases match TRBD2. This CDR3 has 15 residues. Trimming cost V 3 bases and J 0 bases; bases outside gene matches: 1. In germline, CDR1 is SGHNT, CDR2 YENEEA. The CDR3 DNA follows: TGTGCCAGCAGCTTTGCGGGAGGCTCCTACAATGAGCAGTTCTTC. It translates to CASSFAGGSYNEQFF.

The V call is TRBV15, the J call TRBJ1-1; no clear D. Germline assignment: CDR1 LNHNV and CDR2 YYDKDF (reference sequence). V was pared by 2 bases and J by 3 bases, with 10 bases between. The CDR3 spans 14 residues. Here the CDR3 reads CATSRPRGYTEAFF. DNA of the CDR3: TGTGCCACCAGCAGACCCCGGGGTTACACTGAAGCTTTCTTT. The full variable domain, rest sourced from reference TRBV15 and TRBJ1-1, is DAMVIQNPRYQVTQFGKPVTLSCSQTLNHNVMYWYQQKSSQAPKLLFHYYDKDFNNEADTPDNFQSRRPNTSFCFLDIRSPGLGDTAMYLCATSRPRGYTEAFFGQGTRLTVV.

CDR3 nucleotide sequence: TGCGCCAGCAGCCAAGATCTTATGCGGGGGGATTTCTCTGAAGCTTTCTTT. Its protein is CASSQDLMRGDFSEAFF. The chain combines TRBV4-1 with TRBJ1-1, with D possibly matching TRBD1 (5 bases). Deletions cut 0 bases from V and 6 bases from J, with 20 bases between. Germline V CDR1 and CDR2: MGHRA, YSYEKL. CDR3 length: 17 residues.

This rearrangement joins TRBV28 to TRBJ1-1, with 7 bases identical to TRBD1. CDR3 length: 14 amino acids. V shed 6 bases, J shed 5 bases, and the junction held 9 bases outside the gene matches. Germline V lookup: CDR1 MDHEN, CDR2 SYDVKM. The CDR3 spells CASSLRGEVTEAFF. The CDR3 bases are TGTGCCAGCAGCCTCAGGGGGGAAGTGACTGAAGCTTTCTTT.

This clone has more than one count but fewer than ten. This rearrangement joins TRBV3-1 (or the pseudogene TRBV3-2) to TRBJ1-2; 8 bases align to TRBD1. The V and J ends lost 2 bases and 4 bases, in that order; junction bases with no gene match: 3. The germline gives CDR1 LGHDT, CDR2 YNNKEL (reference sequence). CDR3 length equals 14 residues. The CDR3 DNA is TGTGCCAGCAGCCAAACAGGGGGAAGCTATGGCTACACCTTC. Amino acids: CASSQTGGSYGYTF.

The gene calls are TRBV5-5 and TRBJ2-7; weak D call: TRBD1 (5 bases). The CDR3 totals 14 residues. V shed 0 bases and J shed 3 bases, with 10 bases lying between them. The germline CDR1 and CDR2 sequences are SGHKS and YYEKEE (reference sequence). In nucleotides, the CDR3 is TGTGCCAGCAGCTTGGGTCAGGGTATCTACGAGCAGTACTTC. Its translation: CASSLGQGIYEQYF.

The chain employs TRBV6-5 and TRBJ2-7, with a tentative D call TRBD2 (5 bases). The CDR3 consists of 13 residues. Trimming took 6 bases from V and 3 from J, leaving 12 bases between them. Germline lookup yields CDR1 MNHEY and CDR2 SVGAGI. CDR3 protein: CASSTGDYYEQYF. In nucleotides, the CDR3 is TGTGCCAGCAGCACCGGGGATTACTACGAGCAGTACTTC.

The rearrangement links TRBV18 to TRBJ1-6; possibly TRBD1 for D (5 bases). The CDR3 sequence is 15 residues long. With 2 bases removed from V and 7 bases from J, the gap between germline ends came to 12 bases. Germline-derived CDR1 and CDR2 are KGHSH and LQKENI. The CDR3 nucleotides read TGTGCCAGCTCACCATCGACAGCGTTAAATTCACCCCTCCACTTT. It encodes CASSPSTALNSPLHF.

The CDR3 loop reads CAWLDREGPNEKLFF. The CDR3 nucleotides are TGTGCCTGGTTGGACAGGGAAGGGCCTAATGAAAAACTGTTTTTT. The chain has TRBV30 and TRBJ1-4; 8 nucleotides agree with TRBD1. CDR1 GTSNPN and CDR2 SVGIG come from the germline V gene (reference sequence). With 5 bases clipped from V and 3 bases from J, the junction kept 8 bases outside the gene matches. The CDR3 is 15 residues long.

The chain's CDR3 is CAGNSEAFF. The CDR3 DNA is TGTGCCGGAAACAGCGAAGCTTTCTTT. This rearrangement joins TRBV24-1 to TRBJ1-1; D gene ambiguous. Germline CDR1 and CDR2: KGHDR and SFDVKD. V was clipped by 12 bases and J by 8 bases, with 9 bases between them. This CDR3 has 9 amino acids.

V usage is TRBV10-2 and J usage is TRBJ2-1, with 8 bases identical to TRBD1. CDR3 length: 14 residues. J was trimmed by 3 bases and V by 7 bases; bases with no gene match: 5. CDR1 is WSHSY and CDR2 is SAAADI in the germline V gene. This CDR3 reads CASTRTGLYNEQFF. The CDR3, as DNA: TGCGCCAGCACTAGGACAGGGCTCTACAATGAGCAGTTCTTC.